One sample yielded the 5 T cell receptor beta chains listed below, sequenced in a study of cytomegalovirus exposure and HLA in healthy donors. With 60 Vbeta and 13 Jbeta primers, the PCR was carried out. Sequenced by immunoSEQ multiplex PCR; TCRdb stores in-frame clones only, minus some. Of under 200,000 clones listed, roughly 80% are singletons. The source material was PBMCs. These receptors were obtained from a woman between 45 and 65 years old in good health and CMV-seronegative.

This chain joins TRBV6-1 and TRBJ1-1; 9 bases are shared with TRBD1. The germline gives CDR1 MNHNS, CDR2 SASEGT. The CDR3 runs 16 residues. With V trimmed by 0 bases and J by 5 bases, 7 bases remained unmatched. CDR3 bases: TGTGCCAGCAGTGAAGCCTTCCGGGACAGGGTAACTGAAGCTTTCTTT. It specifies CASSEAFRDRVTEAFF.

The chain links TRBV7-3 to TRBJ1-1; 10 bases fit TRBD1. V lost 4 bases and J lost 6; bases outside the gene matches: 2. The CDR3 runs 13 residues. Germline assignment: CDR1 SGHTA and CDR2 FQGTGA. In nucleotides, the CDR3 is TGTGCCAGCAGCTGGGACAGGGGTGCTGAAGCTTTCTTT. Translation gives CASSWDRGAEAFF.

This clone was seen just once. The V gene is TRBV5-1, the J gene TRBJ2-5; TRBD1 is a possible D gene (6 bases). CDR1 is SGHRS, CDR2 YFSETQ, per germline. This CDR3 has 15 amino acids. Deletions cut 0 bases from V and 2 bases from J, with 11 bases between. This CDR3 reads CASSLGDRPQETQYF. The CDR3 coding sequence is TGCGCCAGCAGCTTGGGTGACAGGCCGCAAGAGACCCAGTACTTC.

The chain couples TRBV14 to TRBJ2-7; D is undetermined. Germline V lookup: CDR1 SGHDN, CDR2 FVKESK. This CDR3 is 13 amino acids long. Trimming pared 0 bases from V and 6 bases from J, leaving 9 bases between. CDR3 bases: TGTGCCAGCAGCCAAGATTACCTTAGCGAGCAGTACTTC. Residues: CASSQDYLSEQYF.

The chain combines TRBV2 with TRBJ1-4, with 8 bases identical to TRBD1. The junction had 6 bases not matched to a gene; V was cut back by 6 bases and J by 6 bases. The germline V gene encodes CDR1 SNHLY and CDR2 FYNNEI. CDR3 length: 14 amino acids. CDR3 bases: TGTGCCAGCAGCCCAAGGACAGGGTATGAAAAACTGTTTTTT. This gives the protein CASSPRTGYEKLFF. The full variable domain, its missing parts supplied by reference TRBV2 and TRBJ1-4, is EPEVTQTPSHQVTQMGQEVILRCVPISNHLYFYWYRQILGQKVEFLVSFYNNEISEKSEIFDDQFSVERPDGSNFTLKIRSTKLEDSAMYFCASSPRTGYEKLFFGSGTQLSVL.